This TCR beta chain was captured by sequencing in a study of T cell changes during pregnancy in multiple sclerosis. This clone was picked up one time. Assay: immunoSEQ multiplex PCR; the TCRdb copy retains only in-frame clones and omits some. Of 100,000 or so clones in the sample, 90% to 95% are singletons; the top ten hold about 0.9%. The germline CDR1 and CDR2 sequences are MNHEY and SMNVEV (reference sequence). Trimming took 3 bases from V and 2 from J; bases not matched to a gene: 0. CDR3 length equals 14 residues. The clonotype comes from a female donor with multiple sclerosis, enrolled in a pregnancy study. The chain recombines TRBV27 with TRBJ1-3; 8 bases are shared with TRBD1. The source material was peripheral blood, sampled before pregnancy. CDR3 sequence (DNA): TGTGCCAGCAGTTTGACAGGGGCTGGAAACACCATATATTTT. Its protein product is CASSLTGAGNTIYF.